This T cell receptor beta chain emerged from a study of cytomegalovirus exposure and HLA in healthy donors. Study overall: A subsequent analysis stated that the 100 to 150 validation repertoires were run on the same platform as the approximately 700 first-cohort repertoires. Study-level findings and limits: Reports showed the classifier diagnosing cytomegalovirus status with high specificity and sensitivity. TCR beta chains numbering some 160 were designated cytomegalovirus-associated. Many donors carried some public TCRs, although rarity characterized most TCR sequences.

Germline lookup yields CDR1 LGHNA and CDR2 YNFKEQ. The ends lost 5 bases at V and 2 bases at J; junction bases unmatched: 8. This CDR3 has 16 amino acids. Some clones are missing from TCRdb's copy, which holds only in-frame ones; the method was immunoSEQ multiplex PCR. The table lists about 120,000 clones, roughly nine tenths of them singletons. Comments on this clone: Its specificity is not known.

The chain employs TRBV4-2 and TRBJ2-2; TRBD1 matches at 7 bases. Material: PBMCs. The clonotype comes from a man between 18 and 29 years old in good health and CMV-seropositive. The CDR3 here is CASSRKGTVNTGELFF. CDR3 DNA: TGTGCCAGCAGCAGGAAGGGGACAGTTAACACCGGGGAGCTGTTTTTT.